Each of the 32 T cell receptor beta chains below was sequenced from the same sample in a study of CD8+CD57+ T cells in acquired aplastic anemia. Sequenced patients had shown CD8+CD57+ cell expansion by flow cytometry. Genomic DNA templated the TCR beta VDJ and CDR3 profiling. TCRdb called the reads again in MiXCR, with one record for every CDR3 protein. The sample records some 120,000 distinct CDR3 sequences, less than 50% being singletons. Material: sorted CD4+, CD8+, or CD8+CD57+ T cells (not recorded which) from PBMCs. The receptors stem from a human donor with aplastic anemia.

V gene TRBV2 combines with J gene TRBJ1-4, with TRBD1 as a possible D gene (6 bases). V was pared by 4 bases and J by 5 bases, with 8 bases between. In germline, CDR1 is SNHLY, CDR2 FYNNEI. This CDR3 spans 13 amino acids. For the CDR3, the DNA is TGTGCCAGCAGTGGGGACACGAATGAAAAACTGTTTTTT. This gives the protein CASSGDTNEKLFF.

The J gene is TRBJ1-6, the V gene TRBV7-2; perhaps TRBD1 as D (6 bases). Germline V gene sequence: CDR1 SGHTA, CDR2 FQGNSA. The CDR3 runs 14 residues. Trimming removed 4 bases from V and 13 bases from J, with 17 bases in between. The CDR3 DNA follows: TGTGCCAGCAGCTGGGGAGGGGGTAATCCGCCCCTCCACTTT. It is translated as CASSWGGGNPPLHF. Variable domain in full (rest from reference TRBV7-2 and TRBJ1-6): GAGVSQSPSNKVTEKGKDVELRCDPISGHTALYWYRQSLGQGLEFLIYFQGNSAPDKSGLPSDRFSAERTGGSVSTLTIQRTQQEDSAVYLCASSWGGGNPPLHFGNGTRLTVT.

The chain employs TRBV7-9 and TRBJ2-7, with 7 bases identical to TRBD1. Trimming took 3 bases from V and 9 from J; bases not matched to a gene: 5. Germline V lookup: CDR1 SEHNR, CDR2 FQNEAQ (reference sequence). CDR3 length: 12 amino acids. The CDR3 nucleotides read TGTGCCAGCAGCTTCACAGGGGTAGGGCAGTACTTC. This encodes CASSFTGVGQYF.

Ten or more counts support this clonotype. V is TRBV3-1 and J is TRBJ2-5; D might be TRBD2 (6 bases). Trimming took off 4 bases at V and 5 bases at J, with 14 bases between the two ends. The CDR3 spans 14 residues. Germline V gene lookup returns CDR1 LGHDT and CDR2 YNNKEL (reference sequence). Written as DNA, the CDR3 is TGTGCCAGCAGCCTGAGGGCGGGGCGGGAGACCCAGTACTTC. Its protein is CASSLRAGRETQYF.

This clonotype has at least ten counts. V and J are TRBV7-8 and TRBJ1-1; the D is unclear. The V gene's germline CDR1 is SGHVS and CDR2 FQNEAQ. This CDR3 region has 15 residues. Trimming took off 6 bases at V and 0 bases at J, with 14 bases between the two ends. CDR3 loop: CASRPRLEMNTEAFF. CDR3 coding DNA: TGTGCCAGCAGGCCGCGATTGGAAATGAACACTGAAGCTTTCTTT.

The chain combines TRBV15 with TRBJ2-7; TRBD2 might be the D (6 bases). Trimming stripped 4 bases from V and 3 bases from J, with 10 bases between. CDR1 and CDR2 (germline): LNHNV, YYDKDF (reference sequence). This CDR3 region has 13 residues. The CDR3 DNA reads TGTGCCACCAGCAACGGGGGAAACTACGAGCAGTACGTC. Amino acids: CATSNGGNYEQYV.

The rearrangement joins TRBV2 to TRBJ2-1; D is unresolved. This CDR3 region has 13 residues. Germline V gene lookup returns CDR1 SNHLY and CDR2 FYNNEI. With 2 bases removed from V and 6 bases from J, the gap between germline ends came to 8 bases. The DNA of the CDR3 is TGTGCCAGCAGTGAACATGGGCCCAATGAGCAGTTCTTC. Residues: CASSEHGPNEQFF.

V gene TRBV29-1 combines with J gene TRBJ1-6, with D possibly matching TRBD1 (5 bases). CDR1 and CDR2 from the germline V gene are SQVTM and ANQGSEA. The CDR3 has 13 amino acids. Trimming shortened V by 2 bases and J by 10 bases, and 12 bases separated the two germline ends. CDR3 DNA: TGCAGCGTTGAAATCGGGGGGTTATCACCCCTCCACTTT. Its translation: CSVEIGGLSPLHF.

The chain recombines TRBV7-9 with TRBJ1-1; perhaps TRBD1 as D (5 bases). The CDR3 is made up of 14 amino acids. Trimming stripped 5 bases from V and 6 bases from J, with 16 bases between. Germline loops: CDR1 SEHNR, CDR2 FQNEAQ (reference sequence). The CDR3 loop is CASSDVAGEAEAFF. CDR3 nucleotide sequence: TGTGCCAGCAGCGACGTGGCGGGGGAGGCTGAAGCTTTCTTT.

This clonotype was counted at least ten times. The chain couples TRBV5-1 to TRBJ1-1; D is possibly TRBD1 (6 bases). Germline V gives CDR1 SGHRS, CDR2 YFSETQ. The V end was cut by 2 bases, the J end by 1 base, with 9 bases between. The CDR3 is 14 residues long. The CDR3 sequence: CASSFQGSNTEAFF. CDR3 bases: TGCGCCAGCAGCTTTCAGGGGTCGAACACTGAAGCTTTCTTT.

V usage is TRBV28 and J usage is TRBJ1-6, with D tentatively TRBD1 (5 bases). Germline V gives CDR1 MDHEN, CDR2 SYDVKM. This CDR3 contains 17 residues. The ends were cut back, 4 bases at V and 2 bases at J, with 15 bases in the middle. The CDR3 DNA is TGTGCCAGCAGTTCCCAGGGATTAACCCCCTATAATTCACCCCTCCACTTT. Protein: CASSSQGLTPYNSPLHF.

V usage is TRBV29-1 and J usage is TRBJ1-2, with D possibly matching TRBD1 (5 bases). V was pared by 6 bases and J by 7 bases, with 6 bases between. The germline gives CDR1 SQVTM, CDR2 ANQGSEA. There are 9 residues in the CDR3. The CDR3 DNA is TGCAGCGTGGGGGGTGGCTACACCTTC. Protein: CSVGGGYTF.

A note on this clonotype: A read error may explain this, as a much larger clone is one base away. The V gene is TRBV5-4, the J gene TRBJ2-5; 12 bases align to TRBD2. The CDR3 consists of 14 residues. The V and J ends lost 3 bases and 4 bases, in that order; junction bases with no gene match: 1. CDR1 SGHNT and CDR2 YYREEE come from the germline V gene (reference sequence). CDR3 amino acids: CASSSTSGGETQYF. CDR3 DNA sequence: TGTGCCAGCAGCTCGACTAGCGGGGGAGAGACCCAGTACTTC.

This chain uses TRBV19 with TRBJ2-7, with a possible D match to TRBD1 (5 bases). V was shortened by 3 bases and J by 4 bases, with 10 bases between the two germline ends. Germline CDR1 and CDR2: LNHDA and SQIVND (reference sequence). This CDR3 has 13 residues. CDR3 sequence reads: CASSIQGNYEQYF. In DNA form, the CDR3 reads TGTGCCAGTAGTATCCAGGGAAATTACGAGCAGTACTTC. Supplemented by reference TRBV19 and TRBJ2-7, the full variable domain reads DGGITQSPKYLFRKEGQNVTLSCEQNLNHDAMYWYRQDPGQGLRLIYYSQIVNDFQKGDIAEGYSVSREKKESFPLTVTSAQKNPTAFYLCASSIQGNYEQYFGPGTRLTVT.

There are a few counts of this clonotype. An end of the junction differs from the germline gene, which may be a read error. The V call is TRBV6-1, the J call TRBJ1-2; D might be TRBD1 (5 bases). This CDR3 region has 16 residues. Per germline, CDR1 MNHNS and CDR2 SASEGT. The CDR3 spells CASTNLSFRVGYGYIF. CDR3 in DNA: TGTGCCAGCACAAATCTGTCATTCAGGGTTGGATATGGCTACATCTTC.

This clonotype was detected many times. The chain links TRBV25-1 to TRBJ2-3, with D possibly being TRBD2 (5 bases). The germline V and J ends were trimmed by 2 bases and 4 bases, with 10 bases remaining between them. Germline V lookup: CDR1 MGHDK, CDR2 SYGVNS. This CDR3 is built from 14 residues. The CDR3 is CASSEASLSDTQYF. The CDR3 DNA reads TGTGCCAGCAGTGAAGCTAGCTTATCAGATACGCAGTATTTT.

This clonotype came up many times. CDR3: CASRGQMNTEAFF. Written as DNA, the CDR3 is TGTGCCAGCAGGGGACAGATGAACACTGAAGCTTTCTTT. This chain joins TRBV12-3 or TRBV12-4 and TRBJ1-1, with TRBD1 matching over 7 bases. V shed 6 bases and J 0 bases; nucleotides not matched to a gene: 1. CDR3 length: 13 amino acids.

This clonotype was observed a handful of times. V is TRBV7-2 and J is TRBJ1-2; D call uncertain. This CDR3 contains 13 residues. The V end was cut by 5 bases, the J end by 0 bases, with 7 bases between. Germline-derived CDR1 and CDR2 are SGHTA and FQGNSA. The CDR3 region is CASSRTANYGYTF. For the CDR3, the DNA is TGTGCCAGCAGCCGGACGGCTAACTATGGCTACACCTTC.

This clonotype was picked up a small number of times. V usage is TRBV28 and J usage is TRBJ1-4; D call uncertain. The CDR3 loop spans 14 amino acids. Deletions cut 8 bases from V and 8 bases from J, with 18 bases between. Germline values: CDR1 MDHEN, CDR2 SYDVKM. The CDR3 sequence is CASRREMVGEKLFF. As DNA, the CDR3 is TGTGCCAGCCGCCGGGAGATGGTTGGGGAAAAACTGTTTTTT.

The chain couples TRBV11-2 to TRBJ2-7; D ambiguous. The CDR3 sequence is 16 residues long. V was shortened by 5 bases and J by 3 bases, with 20 bases between the two germline ends. Germline V gene lookup returns CDR1 SGHAT and CDR2 FQNNGV. The DNA of the CDR3 is TGTGCCAGCAGCGTCGGTTTTCCTCCTGGTAGCTACGAGCAGTACGTC. Amino acids: CASSVGFPPGSYEQYV.

The chain employs TRBV20-1 and TRBJ1-2; no reliable D call. The CDR3 loop spans 12 amino acids. V lost 3 bases to trimming and J lost 2 bases, with 7 bases between them. From germline, CDR1 is DFQATT and CDR2 SNEGSKA (reference sequence). CDR3 bases: TGCAGTGCTAGTGCAGGCAACTATGGCTACACCTTC. Its protein is CSASAGNYGYTF.

In its sample, this clonotype was seen many times. In nucleotides, the CDR3 is TGTGCCAGCAGCTTTGGGACTAGCGGGCTTGGGGCCAACGTCCTGACTTTC. This translates into CASSFGTSGLGANVLTF. This rearrangement joins TRBV7-8 to TRBJ2-6; 12 bases are shared with TRBD2. J gave up 3 bases and V 3 bases, and 3 bases lay outside the gene matches. The CDR3 loop spans 17 amino acids. Germline CDR1 and CDR2: SGHVS and FQNEAQ.

Concerning this clonotype itself: At one end the junction does not follow the germline gene, possibly because of a read error. The chain is built from TRBV28 and TRBJ1-2, with TRBD1 as a possible D gene (5 bases). The germline V gene encodes CDR1 MDHEN and CDR2 SYDVKM. This CDR3 contains 13 residues. The CDR3 loop is CASSLGGRDGCTF. CDR3 nucleotides: TGTGCCAGCAGCCTGGGGGGTCGGGATGGCTGCACCTTC.

This chain connects TRBV2 to TRBJ1-2; D possibly corresponds to TRBD1 (6 bases). V was cut by 2 bases and J by 4 bases, with 14 bases left in between. CDR1 is SNHLY and CDR2 is FYNNEI in the germline V gene. CDR3 length equals 15 residues. CDR3 sequence reads: CASSEYGGLGYGYTF. In nucleotides, the CDR3 is TGTGCCAGCAGTGAATATGGGGGGCTAGGCTATGGCTACACCTTC. The complete variable domain, with remaining parts taken from reference TRBV2 and TRBJ1-2, reads EPEVTQTPSHQVTQMGQEVILRCVPISNHLYFYWYRQILGQKVEFLVSFYNNEISEKSEIFDDQFSVERPDGSNFTLKIRSTKLEDSAMYFCASSEYGGLGYGYTFGSGTRLTVV.

The rearrangement uses TRBV10-3 and TRBJ1-1; D ambiguous. V lost 4 bases to trimming and J lost 4 bases, with 7 bases between them. In germline, CDR1 is ENHRY, CDR2 SYGVKD. The CDR3 totals 12 residues. Here the CDR3 DNA reads TGTGCCATCAGTGGTCGCGGCACTGAAGCTTTCTTT. It yields the protein CAISGRGTEAFF.

In nucleotides, the CDR3 is TGTGCCAGCAGTGAAGGCAGGGTAATGAACACTGAAGCTTTCTTT. Amino acid sequence: CASSEGRVMNTEAFF. This chain links TRBV2 with TRBJ1-1, with D perhaps TRBD1 (5 bases). Germline lookup yields CDR1 SNHLY and CDR2 FYNNEI. Trimming stripped 1 base from V and 0 bases from J, with 9 bases between. The CDR3 has 15 amino acids.

This CDR3 reads CASSLGPHPRGGFYEQYF. The CDR3 DNA is TGTGCCAGCAGCTTAGGCCCACACCCAAGGGGGGGGTTCTACGAGCAGTACTTC. The J gene is TRBJ2-7, the V gene TRBV7-8, with a tentative D call TRBD2 (7 bases). CDR1 and CDR2 from the germline V gene are SGHVS and FQNEAQ. The CDR3 runs 18 residues. V was pared by 1 base and J by 3 bases, with 22 bases between.

The genes are TRBV10-2 and TRBJ2-7, with TRBD1 matching over 9 bases. In germline, CDR1 is WSHSY, CDR2 SAAADI. The CDR3 sequence is 15 residues long. Trimming took 5 bases from V and 2 from J; bases not matched to a gene: 7. CDR3 region: CASSSERTGAYEQYF. The CDR3 DNA sequence: TGCGCCAGCAGTTCCGAACGGACAGGGGCCTACGAGCAGTACTTC.

In this sample, this clonotype turned up many times. This chain joins TRBV7-2 and TRBJ1-2; no clear D gene. The germline CDR1 and CDR2 sequences are SGHTA and FQGNSA. Trimming took 2 bases from V and 8 from J, leaving 15 bases between them. This CDR3 spans 14 amino acids. The DNA of the CDR3 is TGTGCCAGCAGCTTAAGGCCCCAAGGAGGGGGCTACACCTTC. Amino acid sequence: CASSLRPQGGGYTF.

Only a few counts were recorded for this clonotype. The rearrangement joins TRBV15 to TRBJ2-1; a weak D match, TRBD1 (6 bases). CDR1 is LNHNV, CDR2 YYDKDF, per germline (reference sequence). The CDR3 has 15 amino acids. The V gene lost 7 bases and the J gene lost 3 bases, with 16 bases spanning the gap. Written as DNA, the CDR3 is TGTGCCACCAAACAGGGAGAGGGGTTCTACAATGAGCAGTTCTTC. Its protein product is CATKQGEGFYNEQFF.

A note on this clonotype: At one end, the junction sequence differs from germline, possibly due to a read error. The chain is built from TRBV7-3 and TRBJ2-5; D not resolved. Germline V lookup: CDR1 SGHTA, CDR2 FQGTGA. This CDR3 comprises 13 residues. The CDR3 is CASILTRRETQYF. Here the CDR3 DNA reads TGTGCCAGCATCTTAACACGACGGGAGACCCAGTACTTC.

This clonotype showed up many times. The chain employs TRBV14 and TRBJ1-3; perhaps TRBD1 as D (5 bases). The ends were cut back, 0 bases at V and 2 bases at J, with 11 bases in the middle. The CDR3 runs 16 residues. CDR1 SGHDN and CDR2 FVKESK come from the germline V gene. CDR3 sequence: CASSQDGTSAGNTIYF. The CDR3 DNA reads TGTGCCAGCAGCCAAGACGGGACGAGCGCTGGAAACACCATATATTTT.